This T cell receptor beta chain was captured by sequencing in a study of blood T cells in healthy people across ages. As to this clonotype: The antigen is unknown.

It was with a sample-barcoded 5' primer and a J-beta primer mix that a second PCR of about 6 to 12 cycles was run. Every cDNA was tagged by a template-switch adaptor with 12 random nucleotides. TCRdb ran MiXCR on the 5' RACE reads and lists one entry per CDR3 protein. The sample lists some 1.1 million distinct CDR3 sequences; approximately 38% were seen once. J lost 12 bases, V lost 2 bases, and 3 bases had no gene match. The CDR3 spans 12 residues. Study-wide points: There was no known CMV status for donors, so expanded clonotype changes were possibly confounded.

The receptor's source is a man aged 18 to 29 in good health. The rearrangement joins TRBV12-3 or TRBV12-4 to TRBJ2-1; TRBD2 matches 8 bases. Sequences were obtained from blood. In DNA form, the CDR3 reads TGTGCCAGCAGTTTAATGGCGGGGGGGCAGTTCTTC. It translates to CASSLMAGGQFF.